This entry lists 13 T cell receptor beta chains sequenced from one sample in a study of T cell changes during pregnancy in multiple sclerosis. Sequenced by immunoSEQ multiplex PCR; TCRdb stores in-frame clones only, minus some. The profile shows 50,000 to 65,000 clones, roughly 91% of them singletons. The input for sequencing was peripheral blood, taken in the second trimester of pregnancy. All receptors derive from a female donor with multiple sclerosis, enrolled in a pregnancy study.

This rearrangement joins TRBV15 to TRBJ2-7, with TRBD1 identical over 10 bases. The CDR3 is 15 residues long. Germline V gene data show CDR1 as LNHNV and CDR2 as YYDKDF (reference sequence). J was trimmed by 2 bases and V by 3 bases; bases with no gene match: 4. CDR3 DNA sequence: TGTGCCACCAGCAGCCGGGACAGGGGTACCTACGAGCAGTACTTC. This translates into CATSSRDRGTYEQYF.

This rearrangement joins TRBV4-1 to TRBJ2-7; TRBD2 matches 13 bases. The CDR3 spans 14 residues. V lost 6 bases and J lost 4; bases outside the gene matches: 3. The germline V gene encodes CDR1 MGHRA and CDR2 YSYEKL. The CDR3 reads CASSRTSGGYEQYF. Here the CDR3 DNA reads TGCGCCAGCAGTCGGACTAGCGGGGGATACGAGCAGTACTTC.

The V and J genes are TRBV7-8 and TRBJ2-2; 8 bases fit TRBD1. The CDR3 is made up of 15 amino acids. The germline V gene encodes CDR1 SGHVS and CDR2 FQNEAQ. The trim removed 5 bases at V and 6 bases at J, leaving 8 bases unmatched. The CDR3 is CASSRETGAPGELFF. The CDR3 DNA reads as TGTGCCAGCAGCAGGGAGACAGGGGCGCCCGGGGAGCTGTTTTTT.

This CDR3 reads CASSYSIWLDTEAFF. CDR3 nucleotide sequence: TGTGCCAGCAGTTACTCGATATGGCTGGACACTGAAGCTTTCTTT. V gene TRBV6-5 combines with J gene TRBJ1-1, with D unclear. Trimming removed 0 bases at V and 3 bases at J, with 11 bases between. CDR1 is MNHEY and CDR2 is SVGAGI in the germline V gene. This CDR3 has 15 residues.

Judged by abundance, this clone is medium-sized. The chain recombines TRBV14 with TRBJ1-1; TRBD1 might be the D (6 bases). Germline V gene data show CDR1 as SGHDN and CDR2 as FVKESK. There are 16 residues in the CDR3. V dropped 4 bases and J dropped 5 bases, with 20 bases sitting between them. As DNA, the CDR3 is TGTGCCAGCAGCCGAGGGGGGGATTGGTTGGGAACTGAAGCTTTCTTT. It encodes CASSRGGDWLGTEAFF.

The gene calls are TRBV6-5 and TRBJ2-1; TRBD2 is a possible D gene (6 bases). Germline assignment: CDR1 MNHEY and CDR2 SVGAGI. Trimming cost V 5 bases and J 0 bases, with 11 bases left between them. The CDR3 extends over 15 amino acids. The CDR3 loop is CASSQTRPSYNEQFF. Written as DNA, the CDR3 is TGTGCCAGCAGTCAGACTAGGCCCTCCTACAATGAGCAGTTCTTC.

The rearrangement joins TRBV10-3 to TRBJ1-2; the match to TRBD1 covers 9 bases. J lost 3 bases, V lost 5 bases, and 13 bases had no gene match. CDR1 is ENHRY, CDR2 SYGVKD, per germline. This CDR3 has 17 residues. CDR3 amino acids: CAISPSGPGTGHYGYTF. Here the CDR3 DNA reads TGTGCCATCAGTCCCTCAGGTCCAGGGACAGGGCACTATGGCTACACCTTC.

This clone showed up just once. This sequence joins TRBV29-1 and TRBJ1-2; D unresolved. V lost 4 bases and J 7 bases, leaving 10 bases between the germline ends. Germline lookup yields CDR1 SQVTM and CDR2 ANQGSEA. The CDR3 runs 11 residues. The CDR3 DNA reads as TGCAGCGTTGGCGCCACGGGTGGCTACACCTTC. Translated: CSVGATGGYTF.

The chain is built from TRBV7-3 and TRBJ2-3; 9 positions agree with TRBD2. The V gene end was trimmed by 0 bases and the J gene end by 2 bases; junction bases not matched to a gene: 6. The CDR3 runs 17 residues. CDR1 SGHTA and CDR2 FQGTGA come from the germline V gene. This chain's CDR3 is CASSLTVAGGDTDTQYF. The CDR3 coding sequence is TGTGCCAGCAGCTTAACGGTGGCGGGGGGGGACACAGATACGCAGTATTTT.

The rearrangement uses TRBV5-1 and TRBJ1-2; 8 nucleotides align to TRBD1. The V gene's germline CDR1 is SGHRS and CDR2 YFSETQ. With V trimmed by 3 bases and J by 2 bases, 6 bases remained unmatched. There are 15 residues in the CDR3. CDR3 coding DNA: TGCGCCAGCAGCTATCAAACAGGGGGGAACTATGGCTACACCTTC. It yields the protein CASSYQTGGNYGYTF.

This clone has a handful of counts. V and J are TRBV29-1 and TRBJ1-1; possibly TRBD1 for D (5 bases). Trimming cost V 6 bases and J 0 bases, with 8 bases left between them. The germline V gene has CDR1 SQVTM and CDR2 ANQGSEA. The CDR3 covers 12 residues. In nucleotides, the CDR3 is TGCAGCGTAAAGGGGATGAACACTGAAGCTTTCTTT. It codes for CSVKGMNTEAFF.

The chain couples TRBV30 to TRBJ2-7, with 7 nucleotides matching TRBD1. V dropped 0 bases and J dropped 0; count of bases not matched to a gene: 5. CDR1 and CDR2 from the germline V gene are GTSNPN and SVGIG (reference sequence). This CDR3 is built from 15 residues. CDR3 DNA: TGTGCCTGGAGTGTACTAGGGGGCCCCTCCTACGAGCAGTACTTC. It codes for CAWSVLGGPSYEQYF.

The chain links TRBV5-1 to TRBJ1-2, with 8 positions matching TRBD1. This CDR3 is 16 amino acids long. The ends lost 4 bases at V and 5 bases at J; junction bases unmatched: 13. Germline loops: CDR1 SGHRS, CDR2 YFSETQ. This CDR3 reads CASSGTGSGRGYGYTF. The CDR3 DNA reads TGCGCCAGCAGCGGGACAGGTTCGGGTCGAGGTTATGGCTACACCTTC.